What follows are 8 T cell receptor beta chains derived from one specimen sequenced in a study of shared clonotypes between healthy human individuals. Using immunoSEQ multiplex PCR, the repertoire was profiled, and TCRdb retains in-frame clones only, with some absent. The repertoire holds some 1 million clones, with around 74% as singletons. Sequencing was performed on memory CD4+ T cells sorted from blood. The subset: CD45RA-negative fraction. Receptor source: a man aged 18 to 30 in good health.

The chain couples TRBV19 to TRBJ2-2; TRBD2 might be the D (6 bases). Trimming pared 4 bases from V and 7 bases from J, leaving 19 bases between. This CDR3 is 16 amino acids long. Per germline, CDR1 LNHDA and CDR2 SQIVND (reference sequence). CDR3 DNA sequence: TGTGCCAGTAGTACCCCGATGAAGCGGGTCGGCGGGGAGCTGTTTTTT. Its translation is CASSTPMKRVGGELFF.

As to this clone: Its ends do not fully match the called genes, so a read error is possible. The chain has TRBV7-7 and TRBJ2-5, with 7 bases identical to TRBD2. This CDR3 has 18 residues. Germline V lookup: CDR1 SSHAT, CDR2 FNYEAQ (reference sequence). CDR3 amino acids: CASSLAVRASGSQETQYF. The CDR3, as DNA: TGTGCTAGCAGCTTAGCAGTTCGGGCTAGCGGATCCCAAGAGACCCAGTACTTC.

A few counts support this clone. The rearrangement joins TRBV28 to TRBJ1-2; 8 positions match TRBD1. The ends lost 5 bases at V and 5 bases at J; junction bases unmatched: 16. The CDR3 extends over 17 amino acids. Germline loops: CDR1 MDHEN, CDR2 SYDVKM. CDR3 sequence: CASSPTRGAGGLYGYTF. As DNA, the CDR3 is TGTGCCAGCAGTCCAACCCGTGGGGCAGGGGGCCTTTATGGCTACACCTTC.

This clone was observed a few times. The gene calls are TRBV7-2 and TRBJ2-2; tentatively, D is TRBD2 (6 bases). The V and J ends lost 4 bases and 5 bases respectively, with 17 bases between them. CDR3 size: 16 residues. The V gene's germline CDR1 is SGHTA and CDR2 FQGNSA. CDR3 sequence: CASSSRTTTVTGELFF. The CDR3 region has the DNA TGTGCCAGCAGCTCCCGGACTACGACAGTGACCGGGGAGCTGTTTTTT.

The rearrangement uses TRBV5-1 and TRBJ1-3; 8 nucleotides align to TRBD1. The germline V gene encodes CDR1 SGHRS and CDR2 YFSETQ. The CDR3 length is 15 residues. The V and J ends lost 4 bases and 7 bases, in that order; junction bases with no gene match: 10. The CDR3 DNA follows: TGCGCCAGCAGCGGGAGGACAGGGTCGGGGAACACCATATATTTT. Translated: CASSGRTGSGNTIYF.

The gene calls are TRBV7-9 and TRBJ1-6; D gene uncertain. The germline V and J ends were trimmed by 1 base and 17 bases, with 12 bases remaining between them. Germline V lookup: CDR1 SEHNR, CDR2 FQNEAQ (reference sequence). CDR3 size: 12 residues. The CDR3 DNA sequence: TGTGCCAGCAGCTTAGGGGGATCGGACGTCCACTTT. This codes for CASSLGGSDVHF.

The gene calls are TRBV6-5 and TRBJ2-3; TRBD2 might be the D (5 bases). Trimming took off 2 bases at V and 2 bases at J, with 8 bases between the two ends. The CDR3 contains 14 residues. Germline V lookup: CDR1 MNHEY, CDR2 SVGAGI. The CDR3 nucleotides are TGTGCCAGCAGTTACGCCGGACTCACAGATACGCAGTATTTT. Protein sequence: CASSYAGLTDTQYF.

This clone was detected many times. The same CDR3 arises from other DNA sequences in this sample as well. The genes are TRBV7-9 and TRBJ1-3; D remains unclear. There are 15 residues in the CDR3. The germline CDR1 and CDR2 sequences are SEHNR and FQNEAQ (reference sequence). Trimming took off 3 bases at V and 0 bases at J, with 9 bases between the two ends. Here the CDR3 reads CASSFDGNSGNTIYF. The CDR3 DNA follows: TGTGCCAGCAGCTTTGATGGGAACTCTGGAAACACCATATATTTT. Complete variable domain (other parts from reference TRBV7-9 and TRBJ1-3): DTGVSQNPRHKITKRGQNVTFRCDPISEHNRLYWYRQTLGQGPEFLTYFQNEAQLEKSRLLSDRFSAERPKGSFSTLEIQRTEQGDSAMYLCASSFDGNSGNTIYFGEGSWLTVV.